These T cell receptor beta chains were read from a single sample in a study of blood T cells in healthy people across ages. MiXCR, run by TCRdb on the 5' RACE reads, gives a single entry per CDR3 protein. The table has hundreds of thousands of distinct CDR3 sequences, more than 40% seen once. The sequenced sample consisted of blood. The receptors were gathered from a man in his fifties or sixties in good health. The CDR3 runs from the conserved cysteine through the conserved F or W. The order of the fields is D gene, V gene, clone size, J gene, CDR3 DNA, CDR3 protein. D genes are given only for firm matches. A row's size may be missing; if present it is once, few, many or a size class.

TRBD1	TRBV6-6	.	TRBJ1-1	TGTGCCAGCAGCCGACAGGGGACTGAAGCTTTCTTT	CASSRQGTEAFF
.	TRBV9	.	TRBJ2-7	TGTGCCAGCAGCGTAGCTACAGGAAACCCCTACGAGCAGTACTTC	CASSVATGNPYEQYF
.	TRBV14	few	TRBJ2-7	TGTGCCAGCAGCCCCGGATATTCCTACGAGCAGTACTTC	CASSPGYSYEQYF
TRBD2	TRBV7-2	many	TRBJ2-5	TGTGCCAGCAGCCAAGACTCGGGAGGACGGGAGACCCAGTACTTC	CASSQDSGGRETQYF
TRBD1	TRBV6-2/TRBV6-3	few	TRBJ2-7	TGTGCCAGCAGACCAAGACAGGGTAGCTCCTACGAGCAGTACTTC	CASRPRQGSSYEQYF
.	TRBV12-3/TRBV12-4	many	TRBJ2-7	TGTGCCAGCAGTTGGGGAAGAGAGCAGTACTTC	CASSWGREQYF
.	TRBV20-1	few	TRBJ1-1	TGCAGTGTCCTAGCGGGAGGCAAGAACACTGAAGCTTTCTTT	CSVLAGGKNTEAFF
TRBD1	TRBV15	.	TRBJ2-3	TGTGCCACCACTGAGAAGGGACAGAGCACAGATACGCGGTATTTT	CATTEKGQSTDTRYF
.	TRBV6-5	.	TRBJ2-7	TGTGCCAGCAGTTACATGAGGGGCTACGAGCAGTACTTC	CASSYMRGYEQYF
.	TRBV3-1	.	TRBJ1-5	TGTGCCAGCAGCCGGAGTCTGGGCAATCAGCCCCAGCATTTT	CASSRSLGNQPQHF
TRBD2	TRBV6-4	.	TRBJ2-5	TGTGCCAGCACCCAAGGACTAGCGGGGGGGTCCTGGGGAGAGACCCAGTACTTC	CASTQGLAGGSWGETQYF
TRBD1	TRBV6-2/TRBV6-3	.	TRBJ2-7	TGTGCCAGCAGTCCACCGTCGACAGGGGCCTACGAGCAGTACTTC	CASSPPSTGAYEQYF
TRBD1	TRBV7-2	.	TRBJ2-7	TGTGCCAGCAGCTTACGGGACAGTCTAATCTCCTACGAGCAGTACTTC	CASSLRDSLISYEQYF
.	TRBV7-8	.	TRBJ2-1	TGTGCCAGCAGCCCACCCACCGGGGGAGGCTACAATGAGCAGTTCTTC	CASSPPTGGGYNEQFF
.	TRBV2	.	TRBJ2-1	TGTGCCAGCAGACAACAGGGAAATGAGCAGTTCTTC	CASRQQGNEQFF
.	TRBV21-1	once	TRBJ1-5	TGTGCCAGCAGCAAAGTTCGAGGCAGGGCTGGCAATCAGCCCCAGCATTTT	CASSKVRGRAGNQPQHF
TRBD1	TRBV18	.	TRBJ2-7	TGTGCCAGCTCACCTTCTAGGACAGGGGAGGATGGCGAGCAGTACTTC	CASSPSRTGEDGEQYF
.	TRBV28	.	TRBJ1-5	TGTGCCAGCAGTGGAATTTTATTCGTAGACAGCCTGAATCAGCCCCAGCATTTT	CASSGILFVDSLNQPQHF
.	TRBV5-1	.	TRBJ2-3	TGCGCCAGCAGTAAATCGGCTATGGATACGCAGTATTTT	CASSKSAMDTQYF
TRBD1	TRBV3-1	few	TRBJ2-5	TGTGCCAGCAGCCAAGGAGCCGGGACAGGGCAAGAGACCCAGTACTTC	CASSQGAGTGQETQYF
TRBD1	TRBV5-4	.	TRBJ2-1	TGTGCCAGCAGCTTGGCGTCACAGGGGAACCACAATGAGCAGTTCTTC	CASSLASQGNHNEQFF
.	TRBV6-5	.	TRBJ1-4	TGTGCCAGCAGTACAGGGACGGCTGATGAACTGTTTTTT	CASSTGTADELFF
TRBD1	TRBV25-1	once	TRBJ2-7	TGTGCCAGCGGCGGGACAGGGAACTCCTACGAGCAGTACTTC	CASGGTGNSYEQYF
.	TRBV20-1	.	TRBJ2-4	TGCAGTGCTAGAGATGGCCTGGGGCCTCGGGAGCAGTACTTC	CSARDGLGPREQYF
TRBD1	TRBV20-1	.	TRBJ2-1	TGCAGTGCTAGAGAGGGGACAGGACCCTACAATGAGCAGTTCTTC	CSAREGTGPYNEQFF
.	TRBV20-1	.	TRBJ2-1	TGCAGTGCTAGCGGGCCTCTAGGGGTCAATGAGCAGTTCTTC	CSASGPLGVNEQFF
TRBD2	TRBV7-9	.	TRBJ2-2	TGTGCCAGCAGCCTTTCGGGACTAAGCACCTCGAACACCGGGGAGCTGTTTTTT	CASSLSGLSTSNTGELFF
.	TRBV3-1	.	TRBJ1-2	TGTGCCAGCAGCCAAGATCTGGTGGCAGGGAAGAGGGGCTACACCTTC	CASSQDLVAGKRGYTF
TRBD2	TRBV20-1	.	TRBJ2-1	TGCAGTGCTAGAGCCCTAGTCAGCGGGGGCGTCTACAATGAGCAGTTCTTC	CSARALVSGGVYNEQFF
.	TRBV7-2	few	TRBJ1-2	TGTGCCAGCAGCTTAGGGGCCGGACAGATCTATGGCTACACCTTC	CASSLGAGQIYGYTF
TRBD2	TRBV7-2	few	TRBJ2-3	TGTGCCAGCAGAGTAGCGGGGGCCACAGATACGCAGTATTTT	CASRVAGATDTQYF
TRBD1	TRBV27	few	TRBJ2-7	TGTGCCAGCAGTCCCCCCGGGACAGGGGAACACGAGCAGTACTTC	CASSPPGTGEHEQYF
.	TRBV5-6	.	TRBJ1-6	TGTGCCAGCAGCTGGATAGGACGGGGCTCCTATAATTCACCCCTCCACTTT	CASSWIGRGSYNSPLHF
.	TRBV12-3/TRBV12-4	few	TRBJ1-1	TGTGCCAGCAGGAGCCTTATAAACACTGAAGCTTTCTTT	CASRSLINTEAFF
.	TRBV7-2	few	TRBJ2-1	TGTGCCAGCAGCTTAGTGGGCAGCCCCGGAGGATACAATGAGCAGTTCTTC	CASSLVGSPGGYNEQFF
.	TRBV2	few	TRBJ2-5	TGTGCCAGCCAGATAACCAAACTTCAAGAGACCCAGTACTTC	CASQITKLQETQYF
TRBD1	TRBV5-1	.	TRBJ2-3	TGCGCCAGCAGCTCCTCAGGGACAGGCACAGATACGCCGTATTTT	CASSSSGTGTDTPYF
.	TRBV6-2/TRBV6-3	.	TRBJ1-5	TGTGCCAGCAGCAGGGGAATGGACAATCAGCCCCAGCATTTT	CASSRGMDNQPQHF
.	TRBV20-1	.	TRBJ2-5	TGCAGTGCTTCCATACCCGGGGGACGGGAGACCCAGTACTTC	CSASIPGGRETQYF
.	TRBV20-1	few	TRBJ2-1	TGCAGTGCTAGAGATATTCGGGGAAGGAACAATGAGCAGTTCTTC	CSARDIRGRNNEQFF
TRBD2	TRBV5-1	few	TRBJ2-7	TGCGCCAGCAGCTTGGAACTAGCGGGGAACGAGCAGTACTTC	CASSLELAGNEQYF
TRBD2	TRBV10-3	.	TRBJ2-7	TGTGCCATCAGTCCGGCGGGGGGAGTCGGCTACGAGCAGTACTTC	CAISPAGGVGYEQYF
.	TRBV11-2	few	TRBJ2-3	TGTGCCAGCAGCGATCCACCGGGACGGTTTGGAGATACGCAGTATTTT	CASSDPPGRFGDTQYF
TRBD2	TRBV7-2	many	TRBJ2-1	TGTGCCAGCAGCCAGACTAGCGGGGGGCCCAATGAGCAGTTCTTC	CASSQTSGGPNEQFF
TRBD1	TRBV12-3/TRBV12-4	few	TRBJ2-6	TGTGCCAGCAGAGGGGACAGGGGAAACTCTGGGGCCAACGTCCTGACTTTC	CASRGDRGNSGANVLTF
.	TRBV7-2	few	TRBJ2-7	TGTGCCAGCAGCCCACGCCAGATAGGCCCCTACGAGCAGTACTTC	CASSPRQIGPYEQYF
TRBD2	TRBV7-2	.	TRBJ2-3	TGTGCCAGCAGCTTCCAAGGCCTTTCTAGCGGGGGGGCCCCAGATACGCAGTATTTT	CASSFQGLSSGGAPDTQYF
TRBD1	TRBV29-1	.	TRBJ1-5	TGCAGCGTTGGAGGGGGCGATCAGCCCCAGCATTTT	CSVGGGDQPQHF
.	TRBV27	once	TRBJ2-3	TGTGCCAGCAACATTAGGCCCCCACCAGGCACAGATACGCAGTATTTT	CASNIRPPPGTDTQYF
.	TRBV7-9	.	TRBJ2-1	TGTGCCAGCATGGCTCATCGTGGTGAGCAGTTCTTC	CASMAHRGEQFF
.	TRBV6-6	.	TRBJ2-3	TGTGCCAGCACAAATAGGGATACGCAGTATTTT	CASTNRDTQYF
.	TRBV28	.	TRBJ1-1	TGTGCCAGCAGTTTTGGTAACAAGAACACTGAAGCTTTCTTT	CASSFGNKNTEAFF
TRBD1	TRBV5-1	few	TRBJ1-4	TGCGCCAGCAGCTTTGGGACAGGGGCCTTACTAGGGGAAAAACTGTTTTTT	CASSFGTGALLGEKLFF
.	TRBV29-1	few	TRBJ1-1	TGCAGCGTTGAGGGGGGGCAGAACACTGAAGCTTTCTTT	CSVEGGQNTEAFF